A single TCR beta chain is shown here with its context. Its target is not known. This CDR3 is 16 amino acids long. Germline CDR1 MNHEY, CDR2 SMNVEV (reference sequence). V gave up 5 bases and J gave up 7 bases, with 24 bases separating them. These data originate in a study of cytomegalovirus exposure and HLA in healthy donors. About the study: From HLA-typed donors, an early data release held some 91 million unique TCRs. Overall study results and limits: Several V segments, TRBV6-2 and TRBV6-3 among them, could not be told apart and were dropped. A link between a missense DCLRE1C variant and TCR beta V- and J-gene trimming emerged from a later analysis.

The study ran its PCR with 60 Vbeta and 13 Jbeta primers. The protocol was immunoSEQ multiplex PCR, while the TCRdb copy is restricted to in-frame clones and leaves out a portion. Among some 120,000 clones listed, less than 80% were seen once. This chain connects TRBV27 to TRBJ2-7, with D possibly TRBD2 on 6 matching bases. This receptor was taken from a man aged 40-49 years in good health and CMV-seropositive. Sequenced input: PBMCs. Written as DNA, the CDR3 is TGTGCCAGCAGTCCTCTCCGGGGACTTCTTCCCCGGGAGCAGTACTTC. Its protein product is CASSPLRGLLPREQYF.